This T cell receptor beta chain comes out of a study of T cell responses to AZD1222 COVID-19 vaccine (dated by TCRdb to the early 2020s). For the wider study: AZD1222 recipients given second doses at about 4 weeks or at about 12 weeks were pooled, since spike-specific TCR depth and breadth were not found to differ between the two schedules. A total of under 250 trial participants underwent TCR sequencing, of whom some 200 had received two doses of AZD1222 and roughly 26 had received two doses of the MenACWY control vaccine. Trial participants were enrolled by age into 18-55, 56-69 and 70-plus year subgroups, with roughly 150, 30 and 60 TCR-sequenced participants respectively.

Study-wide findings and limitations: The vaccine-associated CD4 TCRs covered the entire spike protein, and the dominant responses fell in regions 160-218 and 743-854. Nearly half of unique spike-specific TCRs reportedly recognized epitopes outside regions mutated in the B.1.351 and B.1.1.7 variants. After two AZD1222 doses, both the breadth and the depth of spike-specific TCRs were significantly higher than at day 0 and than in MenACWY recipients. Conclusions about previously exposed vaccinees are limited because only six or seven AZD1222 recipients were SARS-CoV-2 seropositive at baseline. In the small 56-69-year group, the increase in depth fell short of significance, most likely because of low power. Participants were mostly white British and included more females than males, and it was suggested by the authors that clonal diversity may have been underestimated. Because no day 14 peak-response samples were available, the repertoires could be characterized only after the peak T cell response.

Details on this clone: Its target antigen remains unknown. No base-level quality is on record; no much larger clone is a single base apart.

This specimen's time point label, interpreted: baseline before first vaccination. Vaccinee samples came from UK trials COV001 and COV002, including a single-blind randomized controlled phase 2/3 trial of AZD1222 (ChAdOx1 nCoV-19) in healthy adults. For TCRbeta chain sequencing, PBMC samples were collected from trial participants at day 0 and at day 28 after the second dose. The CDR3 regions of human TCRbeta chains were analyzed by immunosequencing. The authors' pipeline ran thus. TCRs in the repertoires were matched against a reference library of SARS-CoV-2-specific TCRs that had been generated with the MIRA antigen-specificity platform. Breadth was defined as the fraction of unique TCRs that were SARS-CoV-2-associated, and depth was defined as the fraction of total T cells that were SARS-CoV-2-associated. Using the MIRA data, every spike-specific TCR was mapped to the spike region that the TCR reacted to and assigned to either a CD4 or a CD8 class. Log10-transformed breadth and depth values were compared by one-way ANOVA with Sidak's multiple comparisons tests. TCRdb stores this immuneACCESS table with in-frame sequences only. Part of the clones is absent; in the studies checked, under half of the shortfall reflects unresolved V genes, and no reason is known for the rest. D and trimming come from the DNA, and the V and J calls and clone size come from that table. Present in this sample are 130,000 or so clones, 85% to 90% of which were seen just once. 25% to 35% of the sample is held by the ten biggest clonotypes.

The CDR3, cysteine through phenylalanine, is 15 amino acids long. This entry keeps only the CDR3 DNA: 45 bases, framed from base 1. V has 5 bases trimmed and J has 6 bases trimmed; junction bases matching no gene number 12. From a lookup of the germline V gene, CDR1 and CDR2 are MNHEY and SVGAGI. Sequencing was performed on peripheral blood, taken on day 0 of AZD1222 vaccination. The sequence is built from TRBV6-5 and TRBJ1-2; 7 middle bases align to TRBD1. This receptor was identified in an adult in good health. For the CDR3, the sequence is CASSPQGTDVHGYTF. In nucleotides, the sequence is TGTGCCAGCAGTCCCCAAGGGACAGACGTTCATGGCTACACCTTC.